The 2 T cell receptor beta chains in this list originate from one sample, sequenced in a study of T cell changes during pregnancy in multiple sclerosis. Data came from immunoSEQ multiplex PCR; TCRdb stores just in-frame clones and leaves some out. The table records over 50,000 clones, 92% of them present only once. The source was peripheral blood, collected in the first trimester of pregnancy. The receptors shown here come from a female donor with multiple sclerosis, enrolled in a pregnancy study.

The rearrangement links TRBV9 to TRBJ2-7; D possibly corresponds to TRBD1 (5 bases). The V gene lost 0 bases and the J gene lost 3 bases, with 10 bases spanning the gap. Germline lookup yields CDR1 SGDLS and CDR2 YYNGEE. This CDR3 is built from 14 residues. The CDR3 loop is CASSVVGDSYEQYF. CDR3 DNA: TGTGCCAGCAGCGTAGTAGGTGACAGCTACGAGCAGTACTTC.

The gene calls are TRBV7-2 and TRBJ2-3; TRBD2 matches at 9 bases. V shed 0 bases and J 5 bases; nucleotides not matched to a gene: 6. CDR1 is SGHTA and CDR2 is FQGNSA in the germline V gene. The CDR3 length is 16 residues. CDR3 in amino acids: CASSLAVAGVGDTQYF. DNA of the CDR3: TGTGCCAGCAGCTTAGCGGTAGCGGGGGTGGGAGATACGCAGTATTTT.